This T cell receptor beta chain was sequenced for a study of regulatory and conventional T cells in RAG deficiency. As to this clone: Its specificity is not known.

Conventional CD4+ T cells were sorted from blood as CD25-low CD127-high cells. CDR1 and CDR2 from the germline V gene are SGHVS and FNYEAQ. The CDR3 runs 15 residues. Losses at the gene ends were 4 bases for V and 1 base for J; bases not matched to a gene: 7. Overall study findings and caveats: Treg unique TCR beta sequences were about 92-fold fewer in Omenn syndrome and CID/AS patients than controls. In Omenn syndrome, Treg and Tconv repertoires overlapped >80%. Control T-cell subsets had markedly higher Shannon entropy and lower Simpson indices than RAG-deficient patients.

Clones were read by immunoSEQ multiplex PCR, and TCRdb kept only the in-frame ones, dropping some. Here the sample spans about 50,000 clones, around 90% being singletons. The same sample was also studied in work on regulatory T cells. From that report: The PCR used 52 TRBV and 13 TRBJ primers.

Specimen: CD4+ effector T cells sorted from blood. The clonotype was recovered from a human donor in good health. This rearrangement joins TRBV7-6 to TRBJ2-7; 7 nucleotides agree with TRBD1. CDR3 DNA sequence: TGTGCCAGCAGCTCGAGACAGGGATCATCCTACGAGCAGTACTTC. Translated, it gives CASSSRQGSSYEQYF.